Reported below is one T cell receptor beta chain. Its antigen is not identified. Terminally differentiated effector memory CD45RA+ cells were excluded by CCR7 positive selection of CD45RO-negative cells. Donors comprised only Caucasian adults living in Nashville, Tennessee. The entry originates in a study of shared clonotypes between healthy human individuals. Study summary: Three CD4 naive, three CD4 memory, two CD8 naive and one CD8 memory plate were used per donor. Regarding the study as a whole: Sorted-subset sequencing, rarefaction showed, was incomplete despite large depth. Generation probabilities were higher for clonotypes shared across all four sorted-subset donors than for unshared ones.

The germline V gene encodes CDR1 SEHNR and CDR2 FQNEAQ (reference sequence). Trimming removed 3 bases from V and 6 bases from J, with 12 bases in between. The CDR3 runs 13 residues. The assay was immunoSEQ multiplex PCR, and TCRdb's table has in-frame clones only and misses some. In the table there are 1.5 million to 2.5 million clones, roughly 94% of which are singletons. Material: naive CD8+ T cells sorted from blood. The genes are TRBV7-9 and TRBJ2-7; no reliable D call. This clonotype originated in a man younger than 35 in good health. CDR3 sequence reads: CASSLTSGAEQYF. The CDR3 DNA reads TGTGCCAGCAGCTTGACATCGGGCGCCGAGCAGTACTTC.